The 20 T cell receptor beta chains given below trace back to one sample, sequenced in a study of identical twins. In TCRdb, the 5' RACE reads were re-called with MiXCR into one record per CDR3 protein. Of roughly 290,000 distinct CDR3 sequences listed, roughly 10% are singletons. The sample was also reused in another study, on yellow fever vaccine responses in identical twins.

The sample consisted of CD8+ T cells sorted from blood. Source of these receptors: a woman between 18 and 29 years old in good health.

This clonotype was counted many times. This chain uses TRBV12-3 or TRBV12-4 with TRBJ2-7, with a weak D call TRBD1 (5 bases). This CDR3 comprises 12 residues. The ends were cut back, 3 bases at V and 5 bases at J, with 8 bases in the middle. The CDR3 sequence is CASSFPGNEQYF. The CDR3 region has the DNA TGTGCCAGCAGTTTCCCAGGGAACGAGCAGTACTTC.

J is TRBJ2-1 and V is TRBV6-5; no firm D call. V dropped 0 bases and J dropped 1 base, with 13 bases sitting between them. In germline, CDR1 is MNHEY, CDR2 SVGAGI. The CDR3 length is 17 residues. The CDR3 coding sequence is TGTGCCAGCAGTTACTCCTTGAGTCTTGCATCCTACAATGAGCAGTTCTTC. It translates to CASSYSLSLASYNEQFF.

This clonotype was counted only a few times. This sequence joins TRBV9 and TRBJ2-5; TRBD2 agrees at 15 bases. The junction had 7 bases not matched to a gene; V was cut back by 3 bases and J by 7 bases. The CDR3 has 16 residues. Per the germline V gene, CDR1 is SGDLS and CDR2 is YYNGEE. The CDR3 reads CASSGGLAGGLGTQYF. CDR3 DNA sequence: TGTGCCAGCAGCGGGGGACTAGCGGGGGGCCTGGGGACCCAGTACTTC.

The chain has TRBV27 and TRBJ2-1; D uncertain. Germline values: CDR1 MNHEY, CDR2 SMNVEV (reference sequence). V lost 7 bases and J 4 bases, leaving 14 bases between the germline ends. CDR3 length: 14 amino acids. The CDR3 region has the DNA TGTGCCAGCATGGGCCGGAGCTTGTACAATGAGCAGTTCTTC. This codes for CASMGRSLYNEQFF.

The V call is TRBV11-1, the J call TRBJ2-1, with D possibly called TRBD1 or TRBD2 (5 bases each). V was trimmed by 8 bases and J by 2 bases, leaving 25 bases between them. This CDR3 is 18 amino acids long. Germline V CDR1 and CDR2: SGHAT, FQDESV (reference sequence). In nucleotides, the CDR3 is TGTGCCAGCGACCCAAACTTGGGGGAGCGGCTGACCTACAATGAGCAGTTCTTC. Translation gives CASDPNLGERLTYNEQFF.

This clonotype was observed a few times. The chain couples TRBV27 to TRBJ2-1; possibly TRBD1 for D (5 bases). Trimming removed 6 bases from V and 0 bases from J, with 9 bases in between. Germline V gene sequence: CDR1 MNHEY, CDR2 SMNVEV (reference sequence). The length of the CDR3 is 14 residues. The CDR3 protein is CASRGPSSYNEQFF. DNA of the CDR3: TGTGCCAGCAGGGGGCCAAGCTCCTACAATGAGCAGTTCTTC.

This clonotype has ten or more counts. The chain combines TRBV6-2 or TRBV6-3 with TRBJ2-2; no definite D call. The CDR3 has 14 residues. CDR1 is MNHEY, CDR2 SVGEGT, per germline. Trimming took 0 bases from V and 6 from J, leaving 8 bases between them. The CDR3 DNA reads TGTGCCAGCAGTTACTCGCAAGACGCCGGGGAGCTGTTTTTT. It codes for CASSYSQDAGELFF.

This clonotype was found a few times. Here the CDR3 reads CASSLGGTAYEQYF. The CDR3 DNA is TGTGCCAGCAGCTTAGGCGGGACCGCCTACGAGCAGTACTTC. The chain is built from TRBV7-6 and TRBJ2-7, with D possibly matching TRBD2 (6 bases). Germline-derived CDR1 and CDR2 are SGHVS and FNYEAQ. The CDR3 contains 14 residues. Trimming removed 1 base from V and 2 bases from J, with 9 bases in between.

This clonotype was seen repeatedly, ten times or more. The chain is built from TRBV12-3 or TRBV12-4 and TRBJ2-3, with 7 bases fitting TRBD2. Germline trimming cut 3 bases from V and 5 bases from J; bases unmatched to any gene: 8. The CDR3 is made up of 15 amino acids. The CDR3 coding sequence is TGTGCCAGCAGTTTTGGAGGGAGGGCCCAAGATACGCAGTATTTT. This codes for CASSFGGRAQDTQYF.

The CDR3, as DNA: TGCGCCAGCAGCCAAGAAACCCAGGGGGCTGGTGGCACTGAAGCTTTCTTT. Its protein is CASSQETQGAGGTEAFF. V and J are TRBV4-1 and TRBJ1-1, with TRBD1 matching 8 bases. J lost 4 bases, V lost 0 bases, and 10 bases had no gene match. CDR3 length: 17 amino acids. CDR1 is MGHRA and CDR2 is YSYEKL in the germline V gene.

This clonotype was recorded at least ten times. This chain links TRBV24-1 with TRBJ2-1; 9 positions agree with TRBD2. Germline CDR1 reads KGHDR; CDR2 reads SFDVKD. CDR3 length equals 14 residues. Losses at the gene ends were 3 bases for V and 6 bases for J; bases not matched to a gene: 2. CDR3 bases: TGTGCCACCAGTGATGTAGCGGGAGCCAATGAGCAGTTCTTC. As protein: CATSDVAGANEQFF.

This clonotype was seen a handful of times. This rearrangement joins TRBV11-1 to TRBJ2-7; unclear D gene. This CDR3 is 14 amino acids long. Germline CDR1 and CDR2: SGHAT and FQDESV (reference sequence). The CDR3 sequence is CPTVRPRYGYEQYF. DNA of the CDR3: TGTCCAACCGTTAGACCCAGATATGGTTACGAGCAGTACTTC.

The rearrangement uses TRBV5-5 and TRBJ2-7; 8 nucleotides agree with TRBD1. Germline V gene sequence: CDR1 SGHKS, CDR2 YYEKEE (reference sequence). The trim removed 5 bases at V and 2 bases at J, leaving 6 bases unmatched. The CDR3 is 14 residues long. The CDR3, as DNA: TGTGCCAGCAGGGTTGGGACAGGTCCCTACGAGCAGTACTTC. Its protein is CASRVGTGPYEQYF.

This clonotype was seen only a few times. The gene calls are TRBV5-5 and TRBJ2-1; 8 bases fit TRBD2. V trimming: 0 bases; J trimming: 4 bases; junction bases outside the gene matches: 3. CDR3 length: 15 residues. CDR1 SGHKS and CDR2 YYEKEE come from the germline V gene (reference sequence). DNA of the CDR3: TGTGCCAGCAGCTTGGATCGGGAGGGATACAATGAGCAGTTCTTC. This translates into CASSLDREGYNEQFF.

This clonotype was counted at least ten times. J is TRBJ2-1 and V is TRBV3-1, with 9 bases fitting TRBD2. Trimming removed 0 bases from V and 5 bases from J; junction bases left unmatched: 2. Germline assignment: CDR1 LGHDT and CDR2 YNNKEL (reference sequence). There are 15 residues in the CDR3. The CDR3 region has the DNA TGTGCCAGCAGCCAAGAAGGGACTAGCCACAATGAGCAGTTCTTC. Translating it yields CASSQEGTSHNEQFF.

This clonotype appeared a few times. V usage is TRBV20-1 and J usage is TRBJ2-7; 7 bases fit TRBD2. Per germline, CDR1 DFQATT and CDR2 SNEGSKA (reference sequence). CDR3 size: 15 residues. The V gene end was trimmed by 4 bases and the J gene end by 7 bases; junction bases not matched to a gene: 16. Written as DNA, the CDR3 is TGCAGTGCTACTATGACTAGCCTAGGTCCCTGGGAGCAGTACTTC. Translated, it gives CSATMTSLGPWEQYF.

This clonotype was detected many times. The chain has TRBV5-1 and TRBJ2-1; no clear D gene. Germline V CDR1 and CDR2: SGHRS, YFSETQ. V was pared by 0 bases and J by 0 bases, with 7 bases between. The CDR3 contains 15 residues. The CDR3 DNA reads TGCGCCAGCAGCTTGGCCCGGAGCTCCTACAATGAGCAGTTCTTC. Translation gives CASSLARSSYNEQFF.

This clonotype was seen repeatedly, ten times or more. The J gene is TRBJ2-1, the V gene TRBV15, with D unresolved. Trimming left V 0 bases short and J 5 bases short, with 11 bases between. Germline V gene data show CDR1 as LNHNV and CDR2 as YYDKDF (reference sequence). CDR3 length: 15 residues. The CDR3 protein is CATSRDSIADNEQFF. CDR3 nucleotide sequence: TGTGCCACCAGCAGAGACAGTATTGCCGACAATGAGCAGTTCTTC.

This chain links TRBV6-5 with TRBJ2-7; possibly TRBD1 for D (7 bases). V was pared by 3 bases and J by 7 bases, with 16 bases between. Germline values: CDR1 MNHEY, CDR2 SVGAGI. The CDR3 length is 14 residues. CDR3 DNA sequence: TGTGCCAGCAGTTATAGTCAGGGGGGCAAGGAGCAGTACTTC. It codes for CASSYSQGGKEQYF.

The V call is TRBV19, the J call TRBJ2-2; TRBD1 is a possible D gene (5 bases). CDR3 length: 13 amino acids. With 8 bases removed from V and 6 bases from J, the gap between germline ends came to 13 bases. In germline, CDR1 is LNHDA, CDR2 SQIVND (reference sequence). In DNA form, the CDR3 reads TGTGCCAGTCAGGGAATCGAGGCCGGGGAGCTGTTTTTT. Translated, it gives CASQGIEAGELFF.